This TCR beta chain was recorded in a study of cytomegalovirus exposure and HLA in healthy donors. Study-level background: Of the donors genotyped, approximately 430 in all, 65% to 90% fell in the Caucasian-associated ancestry cluster.

PCR employed 60 Vbeta and 13 Jbeta primers. Profiling relied on immunoSEQ multiplex PCR, and the TCRdb table lists in-frame clones only, not all of them. Here the sample spans around 99,000 clones, around 73% being singletons. Germline V gene data show CDR1 as SGHTA and CDR2 as FQGNSA. The CDR3 length is 17 residues. Between the trimmed V and J ends, which lost 5 bases and 0 bases, there was a span of 16 bases. This sequence joins TRBV7-2 and TRBJ1-4, with D possibly being TRBD1 (6 bases). What was sequenced was PBMCs. The TCR was taken from a man between 40 and 49 years old in good health and CMV-seronegative. The CDR3 loop reads CASSPRGGPTTNEKLFF. CDR3 nucleotide sequence: TGTGCCAGCAGCCCCCGCGGGGGGCCTACAACTAATGAAAAACTGTTTTTT.